This TCR beta chain was sequenced during a study of cytomegalovirus exposure and HLA in healthy donors. Study in general: The Caucasian-associated ancestry cluster contained approximately 81% of the approximately 400 genotyped donors. Findings and caveats of the study: Presence/absence comparisons presumed near-even sequencing depth among donors.

This clone was counted a few times. What it binds is unknown. The ends lost 3 bases at V and 9 bases at J; junction bases unmatched: 14. CDR1 and CDR2 from the germline V gene are SEHNR and FQNEAQ (reference sequence). This CDR3 has 16 amino acids. PCR involved 60 Vbeta and 13 Jbeta primers. The authors' processing: Approximately 72 million unique TCR beta chains, roughly 11 million of them shared, were counted by a later analysis. Measured with immunoSEQ multiplex PCR; TCRdb has only the in-frame clones, and not every one. V, J and clone size reflect that table, while D and trimming were determined from the DNA. The sample has 130,000 or so clones, over 70% seen once.

The chain couples TRBV7-9 to TRBJ2-1; 7 nucleotides agree with TRBD2. This clonotype originated in a woman between 35 and 50 years old in good health and CMV-seropositive. The specimen was PBMCs. CDR3 sequence: CASSLGGGSRPGEQFF. CDR3 nucleotide sequence: TGTGCCAGCAGCTTGGGAGGCGGGAGTCGTCCTGGTGAGCAGTTCTTC.